The 21 T cell receptor beta chains reported below all come from one sample, sequenced in a study of identical twins. Using its own MiXCR run on the 5' RACE reads, TCRdb lists one record per CDR3 protein. Among about 700,000 distinct CDR3 sequences, over 5% were seen once, and the ten largest hold under 2%. The sequenced material came from naive T cells sorted from blood. The receptors derive from a man aged 18 to 30 in good health.

This clonotype was counted only a few times. The rearrangement uses TRBV5-1 and TRBJ2-1; 9 bases are a match to TRBD1. Trimming at V came to 0 bases and at J to 11 bases, leaving 6 bases not matched to a gene. The CDR3 sequence is 14 residues long. Germline CDR1 and CDR2: SGHRS and YFSETQ. The CDR3 sequence: CASSLDRGLGQQFF. As DNA, the CDR3 is TGCGCCAGCAGCTTGGACAGGGGGCTGGGTCAGCAGTTCTTC.

The table lists this clonotype with a few counts. The chain couples TRBV6-4 to TRBJ1-1; TRBD1 matches at 9 bases. The CDR3 has 13 amino acids. Trimming removed 6 bases from V and 3 bases from J; junction bases left unmatched: 2. Germline V gene lookup returns CDR1 MRHNA and CDR2 SNTAGT. CDR3 residues: CASRRDRDTEAFF. CDR3 sequence (DNA): TGTGCCAGCAGGAGGGACAGGGACACTGAAGCTTTCTTT.

At least ten counts were recorded for this clonotype. This chain links TRBV11-1 with TRBJ2-3, with a weak D call TRBD2 (6 bases). Between the trimmed V and J ends, which lost 2 bases and 0 bases, there was a span of 18 bases. The CDR3 has 18 residues. The V gene's germline CDR1 is SGHAT and CDR2 FQDESV (reference sequence). The CDR3 DNA reads as TGTGCCAGCAGCTTAACCCCCCTTAGCGGAGCTAGCACAGATACGCAGTATTTT. This gives the protein CASSLTPLSGASTDTQYF.

This clonotype was recorded at least ten times. This rearrangement joins TRBV6-1 to TRBJ2-7, with 12 bases matching TRBD2. The V gene end was trimmed by 7 bases and the J gene end by 3 bases; junction bases not matched to a gene: 7. In germline, CDR1 is MNHNS, CDR2 SASEGT. CDR3 length equals 15 residues. CDR3 nucleotide sequence: TGTGCCAGCACCCAACCGGGACTAGCGGGCTACGAGCAGTACTTC. Encoded protein: CASTQPGLAGYEQYF.

This clonotype was observed at least ten times. J is TRBJ2-1 and V is TRBV11-1, with 8 bases matching TRBD1. V was clipped by 7 bases and J by 4 bases; unmatched bases: 9. The CDR3 extends over 15 amino acids. Germline CDR1 reads SGHAT; CDR2 reads FQDESV (reference sequence). The CDR3: CASIRTGGLYNEQFF. As DNA, the CDR3 is TGTGCCAGCATCAGAACAGGGGGTCTTTACAATGAGCAGTTCTTC.

This clonotype was recorded many times. DNA for the CDR3: TGTGCCAGCTCACCGGTTCGACAGGGGTCAAATCGTGGCTACGAGCAGTACTTC. This encodes CASSPVRQGSNRGYEQYF. The V call is TRBV18, the J call TRBJ2-7; 8 bases line up with TRBD1. The CDR3 consists of 18 residues. CDR1 is KGHSH, CDR2 LQKENI, per germline. Germline trimming cut 3 bases from V and 3 bases from J; bases unmatched to any gene: 16.

This clonotype was counted ten times or more. The genes are TRBV5-1 and TRBJ1-1; D remains ambiguous. This CDR3 is built from 14 residues. V lost 0 bases to trimming and J lost 1 base, with 7 bases between them. Germline values: CDR1 SGHRS, CDR2 YFSETQ. Here the CDR3 reads CASSLVEANTEAFF. The CDR3 DNA reads TGCGCCAGCAGCTTGGTGGAGGCGAACACTGAAGCTTTCTTT.

This clonotype has ten or more counts. This sequence joins TRBV29-1 and TRBJ2-7; TRBD2 might be the D (5 bases). Germline V gives CDR1 SQVTM, CDR2 ANQGSEA. CDR3 length equals 14 residues. The V end was cut by 7 bases, the J end by 0 bases, with 16 bases between. The CDR3, as DNA: TGCAGCGGGGTAAACCGGGATAGCTCCTACGAGCAGTACGTC. Amino acid sequence: CSGVNRDSSYEQYV.

There are many counts of this clonotype. The chain joins TRBV5-1 to TRBJ2-2; D not certain. The germline CDR1 and CDR2 sequences are SGHRS and YFSETQ. V was cut by 0 bases and J by 3 bases, with 9 bases left in between. CDR3 size: 15 residues. The CDR3 region has the DNA TGCGCCAGCAGCTTGGCCACCGGGTACACCGGGGAGCTGTTTTTT. The encoded protein is CASSLATGYTGELFF.

This clonotype was seen at least ten times. The CDR3: CASAPGTGNNNEQFF. CDR3 bases: TGCGCCAGTGCACCCGGGACAGGTAACAACAATGAGCAGTTCTTC. The chain recombines TRBV5-1 with TRBJ2-1; 8 nucleotides line up with TRBD1. The germline V gene encodes CDR1 SGHRS and CDR2 YFSETQ. The trim removed 8 bases at V and 5 bases at J, leaving 12 bases unmatched. This CDR3 is built from 15 residues.

This clonotype was counted ten times or more. Here the CDR3 DNA reads TGTGCCAGCAGCTTATCAGGGAGGGGTCCTATCCTTTACGAGCAGTACGTC. Protein product: CASSLSGRGPILYEQYV. The rearrangement joins TRBV7-8 to TRBJ2-7; 7 positions match TRBD2. The CDR3 has 17 amino acids. CDR1 and CDR2 from the germline V gene are SGHVS and FQNEAQ. The J segment lost 4 bases and the V segment lost 2 bases, leaving 14 bases of the junction unmatched.

In its sample, this clonotype was seen many times. The chain employs TRBV12-3 or TRBV12-4 and TRBJ2-1; either TRBD1 or TRBD2 may supply D (7 bases each). CDR3 length: 13 amino acids. V was shortened by 7 bases and J by 9 bases, with 16 bases between the two germline ends. For the CDR3, the DNA is TGTGCCAGCACCCAGGGGGGGGACGGTGAGCAGTTCTTC. Translation: CASTQGGDGEQFF.

This clonotype was found many times. The V gene is TRBV12-3 or TRBV12-4, the J gene TRBJ2-7, with 9 bases identical to TRBD1. V lost 5 bases to trimming and J lost 1 base; unmatched junction nucleotides: 9. The length of the CDR3 is 16 residues. The CDR3 reads CASSALPGQGSYEQYF. DNA for the CDR3: TGTGCCAGCAGTGCCCTACCGGGACAGGGTTCCTACGAGCAGTACTTC.

There are many counts of this clonotype. The J gene is TRBJ2-5, the V gene TRBV12-3 or TRBV12-4, with D possibly TRBD1 on 5 matching bases. V was trimmed by 2 bases and J by 5 bases, leaving 12 bases between them. The length of the CDR3 is 14 residues. The CDR3 spells CASSLTSRVETQYF. CDR3 coding DNA: TGTGCCAGCAGTTTAACGTCCAGGGTGGAGACCCAGTACTTC.

This clonotype was recorded many times. This sequence joins TRBV2 and TRBJ2-7; 12 bases fit TRBD2. Trimming took 7 bases from V and 0 from J; bases not matched to a gene: 13. Germline V lookup: CDR1 SNHLY, CDR2 FYNNEI. The CDR3 sequence is 18 residues long. The CDR3 loop is CASTLTRTSGTISYEQYF. CDR3 nucleotide sequence: TGTGCCAGCACCCTAACACGGACTAGCGGGACTATCTCCTACGAGCAGTACTTC.

There are many counts of this clonotype. V is TRBV29-1 and J is TRBJ2-3, with D possibly called TRBD1 or TRBD2 (5 bases each). V was pared by 7 bases and J by 5 bases, with 10 bases between. This CDR3 contains 11 residues. Germline values: CDR1 SQVTM, CDR2 ANQGSEA. The CDR3 spells CSARDGDTQYF. Written as DNA, the CDR3 is TGCAGCGCCAGGGACGGAGATACGCAGTATTTT.

This clonotype was detected only a few times. The chain has TRBV7-9 and TRBJ1-2; D is unresolved. Germline V gene data show CDR1 as SEHNR and CDR2 as FQNEAQ (reference sequence). V dropped 3 bases and J dropped 0 bases, with 8 bases sitting between them. The CDR3 consists of 14 residues. The CDR3 DNA follows: TGTGCCAGCAGCTTGGAGACCCCTAACTATGGCTACACCTTC. Amino acids: CASSLETPNYGYTF.

The chain links TRBV20-1 to TRBJ2-7, with a tentative D call TRBD2 (5 bases). The CDR3 consists of 15 residues. Trimming shortened V by 0 bases and J by 6 bases, and 18 bases separated the two germline ends. Germline-derived CDR1 and CDR2 are DFQATT and SNEGSKA (reference sequence). The CDR3 loop is CSAREVDQLAGEQYF. The CDR3 nucleotides are TGCAGTGCTAGAGAGGTGGACCAACTCGCGGGCGAGCAGTACTTC.

This clonotype has just a few counts. The rearrangement uses TRBV6-5 and TRBJ2-3; D might be TRBD1 (6 bases). Trimming cost V 0 bases and J 1 base, with 20 bases left between them. From germline, CDR1 is MNHEY and CDR2 SVGAGI. The CDR3 runs to 19 residues. CDR3 amino acids: CASSYSIQGWTSGTDTQYF. The DNA for the CDR3 is TGTGCCAGCAGTTACTCGATACAGGGCTGGACTTCTGGCACAGATACGCAGTATTTT.

The genes are TRBV6-2 or TRBV6-3 and TRBJ1-5; 9 nucleotides align to TRBD1. The junction had 4 bases not matched to a gene; V was cut back by 3 bases and J by 4 bases. This CDR3 is 15 amino acids long. Germline assignment: CDR1 MNHEY and CDR2 SVGEGT. The DNA of the CDR3 is TGTGCCAGCAGTTATCCGGGACAGGGAAATCAGCCCCAGCATTTT. This translates into CASSYPGQGNQPQHF.

In its sample, this clonotype was seen a few times. The chain carries TRBV28 and TRBJ2-1; a possible D gene is TRBD2 (6 bases). Germline V gene data show CDR1 as MDHEN and CDR2 as SYDVKM. The V end lost 6 bases, the J end lost 3 bases, and 12 bases lay between the germline ends. The CDR3 extends over 14 amino acids. The chain's CDR3 is CASRGWGDYNEQFF. DNA of the CDR3: TGTGCCAGCAGGGGGTGGGGGGACTACAATGAGCAGTTCTTC.